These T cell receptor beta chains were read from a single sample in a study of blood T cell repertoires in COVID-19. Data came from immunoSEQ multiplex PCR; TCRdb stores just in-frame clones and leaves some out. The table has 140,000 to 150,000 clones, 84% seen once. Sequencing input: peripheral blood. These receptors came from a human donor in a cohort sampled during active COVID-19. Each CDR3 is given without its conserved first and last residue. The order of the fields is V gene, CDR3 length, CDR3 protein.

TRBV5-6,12,ASSFGQGDETQY
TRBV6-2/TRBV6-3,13,ASSPGTGGRQPQH
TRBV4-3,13,ASSQDAGAWNEQF
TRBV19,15,ASSPRDRGAGNSPLH
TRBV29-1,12,SAISGIGLGEAF
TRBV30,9,AWSGLTEAF
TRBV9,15,ASSVNKDRSQSYEQY
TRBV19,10,ATKSSYNEQF
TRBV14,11,ASSHGLEDGYT
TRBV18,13,ASSPPPGKNTEAF
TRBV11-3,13,ASSRQSQANEKLF
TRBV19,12,ASSSRQAYNEQF
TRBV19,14,ASSTSSGSNQETQY
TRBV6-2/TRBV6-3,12,ASSWGTGSAEAF
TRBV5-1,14,ASSSERRGSNYGYT
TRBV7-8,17,ASSRGEYRPRGRPYGYT
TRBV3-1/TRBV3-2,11,ASSQGTGVLAF
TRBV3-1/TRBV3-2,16,ASSRTGTGGASYNEQF
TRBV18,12,ASSPQLFQETQY
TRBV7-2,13,ASKQSSNLNTEAF
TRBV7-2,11,ASRPLAKETQY
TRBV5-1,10,ASSFAGIGYT
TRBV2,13,ASWGEGTEGEKLF
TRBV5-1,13,ASSLGLSSYNEQF
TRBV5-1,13,ASSFGTVASETQY
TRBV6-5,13,ASSYSTGGNYGYT
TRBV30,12,ALLRQGSYNEQF
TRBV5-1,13,ASSLAAGGNNEQF
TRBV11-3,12,ASSLVGAGAEAF
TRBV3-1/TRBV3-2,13,ASSPRGTSPNEQF
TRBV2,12,ASSPGAGRAIQY
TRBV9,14,ASSPRLAGGPYTQY
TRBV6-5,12,ASSPKGGGTEAF
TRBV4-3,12,ASSQDSGGYEQY
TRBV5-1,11,ASSLLGSNEQF
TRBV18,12,ASSLKSSTGELF
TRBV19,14,ASSYHGGSQHNEQF
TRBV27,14,ASSLRGGVSNQPQH
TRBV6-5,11,ASSQPGTYGYT
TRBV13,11,ASSLGLEDEQF